A selection of T cell receptor beta chains follows, all from one sample in a study of T-cell memory formation after mild COVID-19. One entry per CDR3 protein results from TCRdb running MiXCR on the 5' RACE reads. The sample comprises 580,000 or so distinct CDR3 sequences, 17% of which are singletons, and roughly 7.7% rests with the top ten. The specimen sequenced was PBMCs or a T cell subset sorted from them (not recorded which). Every receptor here comes from an adult woman who had mild COVID-19 (a few samples of this study predate the infection). Cell type and time point are not known. Each CDR3 is given with its conserved first and last residue. The order of the fields is CDR3 protein, CDR3 DNA, clone size, D gene, J gene, V gene. D genes are given only for firm matches. Expanded clones are given a class, and other clones once, few, many or no size at all.

CASSLGGITYEQYF	TGTGCCAGCAGTTTGGGGGGCATTACCTACGAGCAGTACTTC	-	-	TRBJ2-7	TRBV27
CASSQDWPANTEAFF	TGCGCCAGCAGCCAAGATTGGCCAGCGAACACTGAAGCTTTCTTT	few	-	TRBJ1-1	TRBV4-1
CASSVLPFGLAGTVYNEQFF	TGTGCCAGCAGCGTCCTTCCCTTTGGACTAGCGGGGACTGTATACAATGAGCAGTTCTTC	few	TRBD2	TRBJ2-1	TRBV9
CSVEAGGDSYGYTF	TGCAGCGTTGAAGCAGGGGGCGATTCCTATGGCTACACCTTC	-	TRBD1	TRBJ1-2	TRBV29-1
CASSVGFDFSYEQYF	TGTGCCAGCAGCGTAGGCTTCGACTTCTCCTACGAGCAGTACTTC	-	-	TRBJ2-7	TRBV9
CATSDPNVNEQFF	TGTGCCACCAGTGATCCTAACGTCAATGAGCAGTTCTTC	-	-	TRBJ2-1	TRBV24-1
CATSRDGALTDTEAFF	TGTGCCACCAGCAGAGATGGGGCGTTAACGGACACTGAAGCTTTCTTT	few	-	TRBJ1-1	TRBV15
CASRREAGTTWTQYF	TGTGCCAGTAGGAGAGAAGCGGGTACTACCTGGACCCAGTACTTC	few	-	TRBJ2-5	TRBV19
CASSLVGGMATIYEQYF	TGCGCCAGCAGCTTGGTTGGGGGGATGGCAACAATCTACGAGCAGTACTTC	few	-	TRBJ2-7	TRBV5-1
CAWKGGFTIYF	TGTGCCTGGAAAGGAGGGTTCACCATATATTTT	few	-	TRBJ1-3	TRBV30
CASSRTDSYEQYF	TGTGCCAGCAGCAGGACAGACTCCTACGAGCAGTACTTC	few	-	TRBJ2-7	TRBV7-6
CASSLGAYTISYEQYF	TGCGCCAGCAGCTTGGGGGCCTACACGATCTCCTACGAGCAGTACTTC	-	-	TRBJ2-7	TRBV5-1
CASSPTRANTEAFF	TGTGCCAGCAGCCCGACCAGGGCGAACACTGAAGCTTTCTTT	few	-	TRBJ1-1	TRBV7-9
CASSFGQPGELFF	TGCGCCAGCAGCTTTGGACAACCCGGGGAGCTGTTTTTT	medium-sized	-	TRBJ2-2	TRBV5-1
CASSDSAGDHGELFF	TGTGCCAGCAGTGACTCAGCAGGGGATCACGGGGAGCTGTTTTTT	few	-	TRBJ2-2	TRBV6-4
CASSSLAGVVNEQFF	TGCGCCAGCAGCTCTCTAGCGGGAGTAGTTAATGAGCAGTTCTTC	-	TRBD2	TRBJ2-1	TRBV5-1
CASSLAPGLAWEQFF	TGTGCCAGCAGCTTAGCCCCTGGACTAGCTTGGGAGCAGTTCTTC	-	TRBD2	TRBJ2-1	TRBV7-2
CASSFPRTGYSSTDTQYF	TGTGCCAGCAGCTTCCCACGGACAGGTTACTCGAGCACAGATACGCAGTATTTT	-	TRBD1	TRBJ2-3	TRBV11-1
CSARFLDLNYGYTF	TGCAGTGCTAGATTCCTCGACCTTAACTATGGCTACACCTTC	-	-	TRBJ1-2	TRBV20-1
CASSEGYSYSYEQYF	TGTGCCAGCAGTGAAGGGTACAGCTACTCCTACGAGCAGTACTTC	few	-	TRBJ2-7	TRBV6-1
CASSSPSSYEQYF	TGTGCCAGCAGCTCCCCCAGCTCCTACGAGCAGTACTTC	-	-	TRBJ2-7	TRBV5-6
CASNGGSTEAFF	TGCGCCAGCAACGGGGGGAGCACTGAAGCTTTCTTT	-	-	TRBJ1-1	TRBV5-1
CASSRGSDRAYGYTF	TGTGCCAGCAGTCGGGGCTCGGACAGAGCATATGGCTACACCTTC	-	-	TRBJ1-2	TRBV6-6
CSARDTSQGEQFF	TGCAGTGCTAGAGATACTAGCCAGGGAGAGCAGTTCTTC	-	-	TRBJ2-1	TRBV20-1
CAISESPGGLPDTQYF	TGTGCCATCAGTGAGTCGCCGGGGGGCCTACCAGATACGCAGTATTTT	many	-	TRBJ2-3	TRBV10-3
CATSRDVGTVTTDTQYF	TGTGCCACCAGCAGAGATGTCGGCACAGTTACCACAGATACGCAGTATTTT	-	-	TRBJ2-3	TRBV15
CATLTGVAKNTGELFF	TGTGCCACCTTGACAGGGGTCGCCAAGAACACCGGGGAGCTGTTTTTT	-	TRBD1	TRBJ2-2	TRBV6-6
CASSQDTGQPYGYTF	TGTGCCAGCAGCCAAGATACGGGACAGCCCTATGGCTACACCTTC	-	TRBD1	TRBJ1-2	TRBV4-2
CAWSEQVHTEQFF	TGTGCCTGGAGTGAGCAGGTGCACACTGAGCAGTTCTTC	-	-	TRBJ2-1	TRBV30
CASSRARSNTEAFF	TGTGCCAGCAGCCGGGCGAGGTCGAACACTGAAGCTTTCTTT	few	-	TRBJ1-1	TRBV3-1
CSVLVRSYNEQFF	TGCAGCGTCCTAGTGCGGTCCTACAATGAGCAGTTCTTC	many	-	TRBJ2-1	TRBV29-1
CASSLWTSGLDNEQFF	TGTGCCAGCAGCTTATGGACTAGCGGACTGGACAATGAGCAGTTCTTC	few	TRBD2	TRBJ2-1	TRBV7-2
CASSGGHENTEAFF	TGCGCCAGCAGCGGGGGACACGAGAACACTGAAGCTTTCTTT	-	-	TRBJ1-1	TRBV5-1
CASKGLSNQPQHF	TGTGCCAGCAAAGGGTTAAGCAATCAGCCCCAGCATTTT	-	-	TRBJ1-5	TRBV12-3/TRBV12-4
CSAKARDTQYF	TGCAGTGCTAAGGCTCGGGATACGCAGTATTTT	-	-	TRBJ2-3	TRBV20-1
CAIRAQDSYNEQFF	TGTGCCATCAGGGCCCAGGACAGCTACAATGAGCAGTTCTTC	-	-	TRBJ2-1	TRBV10-3
CASSASGAGGTEAFF	TGTGCCAGCAGCGCTTCAGGGGCCGGGGGGACTGAAGCTTTCTTT	few	-	TRBJ1-1	TRBV9
CASGTSGRTAHSSYEQYF	TGTGCCAGCGGGACTAGCGGGAGGACTGCGCATAGCTCCTACGAGCAGTACTTC	-	-	TRBJ2-7	TRBV21-1
CATSALLAGVTDTQYF	TGTGCCACCAGTGCCCTACTAGCGGGAGTCACAGATACGCAGTATTTT	few	TRBD2	TRBJ2-3	TRBV24-1
CASSYLGTEQFF	TGTGCCAGCAGTTACCTAGGCACTGAGCAGTTCTTC	few	-	TRBJ2-1	TRBV6-2/TRBV6-3
CASSSGLAGLGEQYF	TGTGCCAGCAGCTCGGGACTAGCGGGGTTGGGCGAGCAGTACTTC	-	TRBD2	TRBJ2-7	TRBV7-2
CASSQMRTGELFF	TGCGCCAGCAGCCAAATGAGGACCGGGGAGCTGTTTTTT	few	-	TRBJ2-2	TRBV4-3
CASSPEGAPPEWQYF	TGCGCCAGCAGCCCCGAGGGGGCCCCCCCAGAGTGGCAGTACTTC	few	TRBD1	TRBJ2-7	TRBV5-1
CASSMKETQYF	TGTGCCAGTAGTATGAAAGAGACCCAGTACTTC	-	-	TRBJ2-5	TRBV19
CASNQGNYGYTF	TGTGCCAGCAATCAGGGGAACTATGGCTACACCTTC	-	-	TRBJ1-2	TRBV6-2/TRBV6-3
CASSPSSGADQETQYF	TGTGCCAGCAGCCCCAGCTCTGGGGCGGATCAAGAGACCCAGTACTTC	-	-	TRBJ2-5	TRBV7-8
CASSWMGQAYEQYF	TGCGCCAGCAGCTGGATGGGACAGGCCTACGAGCAGTACTTC	-	TRBD1	TRBJ2-7	TRBV5-1
CASSPQSGDTQYF	TGTGCCAGCAGCCCCCAGTCTGGGGATACGCAGTATTTT	-	-	TRBJ2-3	TRBV7-2